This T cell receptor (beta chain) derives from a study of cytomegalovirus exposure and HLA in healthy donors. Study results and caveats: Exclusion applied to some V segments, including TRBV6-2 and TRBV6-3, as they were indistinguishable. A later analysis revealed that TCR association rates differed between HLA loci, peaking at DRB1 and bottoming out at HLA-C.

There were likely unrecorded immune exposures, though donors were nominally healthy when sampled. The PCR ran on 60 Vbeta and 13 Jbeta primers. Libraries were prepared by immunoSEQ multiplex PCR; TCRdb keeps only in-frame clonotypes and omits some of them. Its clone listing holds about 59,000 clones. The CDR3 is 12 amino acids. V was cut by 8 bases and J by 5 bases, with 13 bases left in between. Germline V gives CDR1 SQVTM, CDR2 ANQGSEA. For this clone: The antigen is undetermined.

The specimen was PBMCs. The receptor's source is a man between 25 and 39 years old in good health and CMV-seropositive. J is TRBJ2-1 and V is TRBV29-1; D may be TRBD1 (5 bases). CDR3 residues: CSFQGFDNEQFF. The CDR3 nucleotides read TGCAGCTTCCAGGGATTCGACAATGAGCAGTTCTTC.